The rows below give T cell receptor beta chains drawn from one sample of a study of OX40 agonist ivuxolimab in advanced cancers. Only in-frame clones appear in the TCRdb table, and some are missing; sequencing was by immunoSEQ multiplex PCR. The profile shows roughly 25,000 clones, about 76% of them singletons. The source material was CD4+ or CD8+ T cells sorted from blood, sampled in a trial of the OX40 agonist ivuxolimab. These receptors all come from an adult with an advanced solid tumor such as melanoma, head and neck, liver or kidney cancer. CDR3s include the opening cysteine and the closing phenylalanine or tryptophan. D genes are given only for firm matches. Not all rows give a size; the values are once, few, many and, for expanded clones, a class.

length,D,J,V,size,DNA,CDR3
16,-,TRBJ1-2,TRBV7-9,-,TGTGCCAGCAGCTTAGCTCGAGGAATGGATCGTTATGGCTACACCTTC,CASSLARGMDRYGYTF
12,-,TRBJ2-7,TRBV28,-,TGTGCCAGCAGTGAGGGCCTCCACGAGCAGTACTTC,CASSEGLHEQYF
15,-,TRBJ2-1,TRBV28,-,TGTGCCAGCAGCATGACAGTTTCTTCCTACAATGAGCAGTTCTTC,CASSMTVSSYNEQFF
16,-,TRBJ2-1,TRBV27,-,TGTGCCAGCAGTCCATCCCGCCGTCAGATGGCCCATGAGCAGTTCTTC,CASSPSRRQMAHEQFF
16,TRBD1,TRBJ2-5,TRBV28,-,TGTGCCAGCAGGTACCTGAGCGACAGGGGGGCAGAGACCCAGTACTTC,CASRYLSDRGAETQYF
14,-,TRBJ2-7,TRBV13,-,TGTGCCAGCAGCTCAGGAAGGAACTCCTACGAGCAGTACTTC,CASSSGRNSYEQYF
17,-,TRBJ1-1,TRBV4-1,-,TGCGCCAGCAGCCAAGATTTTGTTAGAGGGACGGGCACTGAAGCTTTCTTT,CASSQDFVRGTGTEAFF
14,-,TRBJ1-1,TRBV2,-,TGTGCCAGCAATGGTCGGGGGGGGAACACTGAAGCTTTCTTT,CASNGRGGNTEAFF
14,-,TRBJ2-2,TRBV5-1,-,TGCGCCAGCAGCTTGACATATATTACCGGGGAGCTGTTTTTT,CASSLTYITGELFF
13,TRBD2,TRBJ2-7,TRBV5-4,-,TGTGCCAGCAGCTTTGGGGGGGGATACGAGCAGTACTTC,CASSFGGGYEQYF
14,-,TRBJ1-2,TRBV7-9,-,TGTGCCAGCAGCTTAGTTGAGGTCAACTATGGCTACACCTTC,CASSLVEVNYGYTF
14,-,TRBJ2-1,TRBV21-1,-,TGTGCCAGCAGCAAAGGTCTGGCGAACAATGAGCAGTTCTTC,CASSKGLANNEQFF
16,TRBD2,TRBJ2-5,TRBV7-9,once,TGTGCCAGCAGCCCTTTTAGCGGGAGGGTCGGCGAGACCCAGTACTTC,CASSPFSGRVGETQYF
12,-,TRBJ1-1,TRBV5-1,-,TGCGCCAGCAGCCCCTCCCGGACTGAAGCTTTCTTT,CASSPSRTEAFF
13,-,TRBJ2-7,TRBV9,-,TGTGCCAGCAGCCTCTCGCCCGGGTACGAGCAGTACTTC,CASSLSPGYEQYF
16,-,TRBJ1-1,TRBV4-1,once,TGCGCCAGCAGCCAAGTCAGGACCAACATGAACACTGAAGCTTTCTTT,CASSQVRTNMNTEAFF
13,-,TRBJ2-2,TRBV27,-,TGTGCCAGCAGTTCTCAGGGGACGGGGGAGCTGTTTTTT,CASSSQGTGELFF
19,TRBD2,TRBJ2-2,TRBV11-3,-,TGTGCCAGCAGCCCAGGCCCTCTAGCGGGGCTAGCGAACACCGGGGAGCTGTTTTTT,CASSPGPLAGLANTGELFF
13,TRBD1,TRBJ1-6,TRBV9,few,TGTGCCAGCTCGACAGGGGGCGAATCACCCCTCCACTTT,CASSTGGESPLHF
15,-,TRBJ1-4,TRBV4-1,-,TGCGCCAGCAGCCTGGGACACCCCGTTAATGAAAAACTGTTTTTT,CASSLGHPVNEKLFF
13,-,TRBJ2-5,TRBV5-4,-,TGTGCCAGCAGCCTAGACTACCAAGAGACCCAGTACTTC,CASSLDYQETQYF
15,TRBD2,TRBJ2-1,TRBV4-2,-,TGTGCCAGCAGCCAAACGCCTAGCGGGGGAAATGAGCAGTTCTTC,CASSQTPSGGNEQFF
14,TRBD1,TRBJ2-7,TRBV30,-,TGTGCCTGGACCCATCGACAGGGTGACTACGAGCAGTACTTC,CAWTHRQGDYEQYF
14,-,TRBJ2-6,TRBV5-1,-,TGCGCCAGCGGTATGGGACCTGGGGCCAACGTCCTGACTTTC,CASGMGPGANVLTF
17,-,TRBJ1-4,TRBV2,-,TGTGCCAGCAGTGAAGAAGGCCTCGGCGGCTTTAATGAAAAACTGTTTTTT,CASSEEGLGGFNEKLFF
15,-,TRBJ2-5,TRBV5-6,-,TGTGCCAGCAGCTCGGGGGCCCCGGCTGTGCGGGAGCAGTACTTC,CASSSGAPAVREQYF
16,TRBD2,TRBJ2-3,TRBV7-9,-,TGTGCCAGCAGCTTGTGGACTAGAGGAATCACAGATACGCAGTATTTT,CASSLWTRGITDTQYF